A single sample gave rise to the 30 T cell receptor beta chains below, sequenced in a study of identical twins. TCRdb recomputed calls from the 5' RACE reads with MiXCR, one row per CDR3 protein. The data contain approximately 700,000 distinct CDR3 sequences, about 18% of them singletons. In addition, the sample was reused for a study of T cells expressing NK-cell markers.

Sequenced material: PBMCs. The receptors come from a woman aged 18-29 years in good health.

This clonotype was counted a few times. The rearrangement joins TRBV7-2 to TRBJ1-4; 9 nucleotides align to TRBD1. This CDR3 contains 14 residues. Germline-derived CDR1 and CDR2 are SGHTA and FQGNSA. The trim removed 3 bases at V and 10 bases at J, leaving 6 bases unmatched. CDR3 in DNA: TGTGCCAGCAGCTTGGACAGGGGAAGTGCAAAACTGTTTTTT. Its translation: CASSLDRGSAKLFF.

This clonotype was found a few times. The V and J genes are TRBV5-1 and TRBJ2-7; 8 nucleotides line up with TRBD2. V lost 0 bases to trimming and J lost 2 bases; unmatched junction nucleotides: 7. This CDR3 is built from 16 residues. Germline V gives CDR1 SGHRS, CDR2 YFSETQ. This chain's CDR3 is CASSLVAAAGAYEQYF. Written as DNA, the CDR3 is TGCGCCAGCAGCTTGGTAGCCGCAGCGGGGGCCTACGAGCAGTACTTC.

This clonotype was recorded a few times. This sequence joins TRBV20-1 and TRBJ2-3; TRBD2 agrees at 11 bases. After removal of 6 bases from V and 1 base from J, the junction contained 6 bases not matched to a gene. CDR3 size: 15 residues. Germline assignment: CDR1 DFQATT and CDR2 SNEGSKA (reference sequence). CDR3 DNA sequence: TGCAGTGCCCTCAAACTAGCGGGGGGCACAGATACGCAGTATTTT. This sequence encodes CSALKLAGGTDTQYF.

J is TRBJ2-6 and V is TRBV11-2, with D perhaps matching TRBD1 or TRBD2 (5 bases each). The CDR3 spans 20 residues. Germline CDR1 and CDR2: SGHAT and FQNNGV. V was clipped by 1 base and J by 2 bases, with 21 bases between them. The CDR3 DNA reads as TGTGCCAGCAGCTTAGTAATAAGTTCGGGGCCAAGTACTGGGGCCAACGTCCTGACTTTC. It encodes CASSLVISSGPSTGANVLTF.

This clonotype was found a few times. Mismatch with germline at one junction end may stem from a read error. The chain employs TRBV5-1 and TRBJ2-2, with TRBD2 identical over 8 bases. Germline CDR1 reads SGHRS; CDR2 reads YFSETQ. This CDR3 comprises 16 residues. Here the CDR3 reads CASSLAGTRNTGELFF. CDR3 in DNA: TGTGCCAGCAGCCTTGCCGGGACTAGGAACACCGGGGAGCTGTTTTTT.

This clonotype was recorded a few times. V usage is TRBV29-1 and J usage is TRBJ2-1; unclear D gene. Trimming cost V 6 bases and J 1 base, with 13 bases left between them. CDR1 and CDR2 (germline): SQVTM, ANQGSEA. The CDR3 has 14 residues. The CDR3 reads CSVDQLQSYNEQFF. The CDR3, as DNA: TGCAGCGTGGATCAGCTACAATCCTACAATGAGCAGTTCTTC.

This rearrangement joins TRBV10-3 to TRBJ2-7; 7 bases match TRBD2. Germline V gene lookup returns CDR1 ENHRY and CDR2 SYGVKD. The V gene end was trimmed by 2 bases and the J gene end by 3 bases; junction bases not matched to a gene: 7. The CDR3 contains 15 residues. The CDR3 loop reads CAISEIAGGGYEQYF. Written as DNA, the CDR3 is TGTGCCATCAGTGAGATAGCGGGTGGAGGCTACGAGCAGTACTTC.

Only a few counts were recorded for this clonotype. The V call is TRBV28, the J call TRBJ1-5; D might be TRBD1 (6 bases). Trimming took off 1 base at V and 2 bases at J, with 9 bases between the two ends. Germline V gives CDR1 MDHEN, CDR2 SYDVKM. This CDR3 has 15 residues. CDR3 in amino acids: CASSLSGEGNQPQHF. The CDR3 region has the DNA TGTGCCAGCAGTTTATCAGGGGAGGGCAATCAGCCCCAGCATTTT.

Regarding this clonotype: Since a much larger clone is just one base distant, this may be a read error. The CDR3 here is CTSSPEGTPEQYF. The DNA of the CDR3 is TGTACCAGCAGCCCCGAGGGGACGCCCGAGCAGTACTTC. The chain couples TRBV12-3 or TRBV12-4 to TRBJ2-7; D is perhaps TRBD1 or TRBD2 (5 bases each). CDR3 length equals 13 residues.

CDR3 DNA: TGCAGTGCTAGATTTCCAGAGACCCAGTACTTC. Its translation: CSARFPETQYF. The genes are TRBV20-1 and TRBJ2-5; D is undetermined. Germline-derived CDR1 and CDR2 are DFQATT and SNEGSKA (reference sequence). Trimming removed 2 bases from V and 4 bases from J, with 5 bases in between. There are 11 residues in the CDR3.

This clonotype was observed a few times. The CDR3 reads CSAPQGGGVGKDTQYF. The CDR3 region has the DNA TGCAGTGCTCCTCAGGGTGGCGGGGTGGGTAAAGATACGCAGTATTTT. The chain carries TRBV20-1 and TRBJ2-3; D possibly corresponds to TRBD2 (6 bases). Deletions cut 5 bases from V and 5 bases from J, with 23 bases between. Germline V gives CDR1 DFQATT, CDR2 SNEGSKA (reference sequence). The CDR3 contains 16 residues.

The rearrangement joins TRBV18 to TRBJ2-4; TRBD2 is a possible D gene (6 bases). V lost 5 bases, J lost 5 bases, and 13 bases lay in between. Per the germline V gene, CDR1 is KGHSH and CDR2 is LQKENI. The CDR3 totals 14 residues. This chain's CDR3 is CASSYGGAENIQYF. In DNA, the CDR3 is TGTGCCAGCTCATACGGGGGTGCGGAAAACATTCAGTACTTC.

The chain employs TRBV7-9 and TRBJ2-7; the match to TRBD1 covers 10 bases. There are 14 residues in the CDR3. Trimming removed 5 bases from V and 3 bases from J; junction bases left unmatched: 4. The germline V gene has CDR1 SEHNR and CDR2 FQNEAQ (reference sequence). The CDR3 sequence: CASSHRTGGYEQYF. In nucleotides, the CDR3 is TGTGCCAGCAGCCACCGGACAGGGGGCTACGAGCAGTACTTC.

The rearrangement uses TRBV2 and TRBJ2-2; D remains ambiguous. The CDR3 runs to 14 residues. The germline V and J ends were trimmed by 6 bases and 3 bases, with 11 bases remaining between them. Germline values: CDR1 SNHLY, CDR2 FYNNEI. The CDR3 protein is CASRPTRYTGELFF. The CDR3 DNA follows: TGTGCCAGCAGACCGACCCGGTACACCGGGGAGCTGTTTTTT.

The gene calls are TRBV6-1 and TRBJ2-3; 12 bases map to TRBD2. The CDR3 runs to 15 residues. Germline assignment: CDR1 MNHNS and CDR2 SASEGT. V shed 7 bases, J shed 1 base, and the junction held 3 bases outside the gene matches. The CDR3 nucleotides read TGTGCCAGCACGACTAGCGGGAGTGGCACAGATACGCAGTATTTT. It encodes CASTTSGSGTDTQYF.

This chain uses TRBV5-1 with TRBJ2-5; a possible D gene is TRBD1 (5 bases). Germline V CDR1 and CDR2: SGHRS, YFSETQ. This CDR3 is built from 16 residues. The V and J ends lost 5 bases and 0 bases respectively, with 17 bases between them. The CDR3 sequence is CASRKLNPQDQETQYF. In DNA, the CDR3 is TGCGCCAGCAGGAAACTCAACCCACAGGACCAAGAGACCCAGTACTTC. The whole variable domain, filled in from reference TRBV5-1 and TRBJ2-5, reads KAGVTQTPRYLIKTRGQQVTLSCSPISGHRSVSWYQQTPGQGLQFLFEYFSETQRNKGNFPGRFSGRQFSNSRSEMNVSTLELGDSALYLCASRKLNPQDQETQYFGPGTRLLVL.

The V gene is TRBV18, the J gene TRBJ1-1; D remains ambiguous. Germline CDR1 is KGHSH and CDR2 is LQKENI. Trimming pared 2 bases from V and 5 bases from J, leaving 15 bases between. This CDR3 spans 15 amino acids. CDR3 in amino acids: CASSPSDTGRTEAFF. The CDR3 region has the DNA TGTGCCAGCTCACCATCGGATACGGGAAGGACTGAAGCTTTCTTT.

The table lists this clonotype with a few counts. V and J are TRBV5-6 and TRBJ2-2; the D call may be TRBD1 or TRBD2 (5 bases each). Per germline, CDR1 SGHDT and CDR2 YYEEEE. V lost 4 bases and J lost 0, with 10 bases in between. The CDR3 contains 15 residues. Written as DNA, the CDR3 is TGTGCCAGCAGCGGGGGACCATCGAACACCGGGGAGCTGTTTTTT. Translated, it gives CASSGGPSNTGELFF. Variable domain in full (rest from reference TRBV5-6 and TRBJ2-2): DAGVTQSPTHLIKTRGQQVTLRCSPKSGHDTVSWYQQALGQGPQFIFQYYEEEERQRGNFPDRFSGHQFPNYSSELNVNALLLGDSALYLCASSGGPSNTGELFFGEGSRLTVL.

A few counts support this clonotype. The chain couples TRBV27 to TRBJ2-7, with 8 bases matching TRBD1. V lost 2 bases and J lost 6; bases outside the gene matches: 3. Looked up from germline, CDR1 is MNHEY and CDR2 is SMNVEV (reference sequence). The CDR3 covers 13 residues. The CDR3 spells CASSLGQGVEQYF. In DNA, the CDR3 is TGTGCCAGCAGTTTAGGACAGGGTGTCGAGCAGTACTTC.

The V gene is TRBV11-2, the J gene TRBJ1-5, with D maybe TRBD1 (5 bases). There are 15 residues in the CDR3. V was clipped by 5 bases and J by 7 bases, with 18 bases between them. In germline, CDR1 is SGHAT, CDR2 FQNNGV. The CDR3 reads CASSRGTELAQPQHF. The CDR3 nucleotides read TGTGCCAGCAGCCGCGGGACCGAGTTGGCGCAGCCCCAGCATTTT.

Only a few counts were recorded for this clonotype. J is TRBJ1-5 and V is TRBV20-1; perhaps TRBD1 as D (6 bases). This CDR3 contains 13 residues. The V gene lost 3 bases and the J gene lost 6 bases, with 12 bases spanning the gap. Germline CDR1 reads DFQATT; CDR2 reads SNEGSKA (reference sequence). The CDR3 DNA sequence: TGCAGTGCTAGTGGGGGGGCCGGTCAGCCCCAGCATTTT. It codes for CSASGGAGQPQHF.

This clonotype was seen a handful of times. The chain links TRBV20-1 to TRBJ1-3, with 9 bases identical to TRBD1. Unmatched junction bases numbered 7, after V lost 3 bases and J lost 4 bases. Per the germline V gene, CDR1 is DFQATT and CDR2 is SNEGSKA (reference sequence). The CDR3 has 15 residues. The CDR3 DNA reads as TGCAGTGCTAGGACTTACAGGGGGCCAGGAAACACCATATATTTT. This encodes CSARTYRGPGNTIYF.

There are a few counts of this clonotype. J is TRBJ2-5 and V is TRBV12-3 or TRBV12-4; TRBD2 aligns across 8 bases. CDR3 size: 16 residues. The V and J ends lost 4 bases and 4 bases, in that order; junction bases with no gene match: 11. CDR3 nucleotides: TGTGCCAGCAGTTACGCATACGGGGGGGTTAGAGAGACCCAGTACTTC. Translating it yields CASSYAYGGVRETQYF.

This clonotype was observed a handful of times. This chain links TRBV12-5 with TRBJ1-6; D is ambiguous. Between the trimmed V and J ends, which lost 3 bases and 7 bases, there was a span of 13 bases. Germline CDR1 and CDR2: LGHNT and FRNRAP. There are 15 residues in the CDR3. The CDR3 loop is CASGFGRLRNSPLHF. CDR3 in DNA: TGTGCTAGTGGTTTCGGCAGACTTAGAAATTCACCCCTCCACTTT.

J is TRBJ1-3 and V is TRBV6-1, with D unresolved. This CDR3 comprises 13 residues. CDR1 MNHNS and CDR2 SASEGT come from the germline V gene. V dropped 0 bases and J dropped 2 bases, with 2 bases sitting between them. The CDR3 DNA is TGTGCCAGCAGTGAAGCCCCTGGAAACACCATATATTTT. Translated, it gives CASSEAPGNTIYF.

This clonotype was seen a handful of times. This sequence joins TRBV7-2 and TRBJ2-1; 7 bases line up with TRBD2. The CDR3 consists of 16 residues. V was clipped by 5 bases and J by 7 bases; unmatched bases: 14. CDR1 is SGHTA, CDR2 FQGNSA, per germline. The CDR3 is CASSRLASSGKNEQFF. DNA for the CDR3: TGTGCCAGCAGCCGCTTAGCGTCTAGCGGAAAAAATGAGCAGTTCTTC.

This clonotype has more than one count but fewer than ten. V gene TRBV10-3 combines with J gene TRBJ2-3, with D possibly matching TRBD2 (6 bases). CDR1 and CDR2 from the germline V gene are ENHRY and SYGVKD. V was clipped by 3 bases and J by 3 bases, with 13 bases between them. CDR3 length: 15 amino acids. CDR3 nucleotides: TGTGCCATCAGTGACGGTAGCGGAGGGACAGATACGCAGTATTTT. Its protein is CAISDGSGGTDTQYF.

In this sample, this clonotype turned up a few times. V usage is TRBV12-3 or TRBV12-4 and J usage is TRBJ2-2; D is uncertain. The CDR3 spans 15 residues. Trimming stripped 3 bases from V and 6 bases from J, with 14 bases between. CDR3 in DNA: TGTGCCAGCAGTTTCCGGACCTATGGATCCGGGGAGCTGTTTTTT. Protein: CASSFRTYGSGELFF.

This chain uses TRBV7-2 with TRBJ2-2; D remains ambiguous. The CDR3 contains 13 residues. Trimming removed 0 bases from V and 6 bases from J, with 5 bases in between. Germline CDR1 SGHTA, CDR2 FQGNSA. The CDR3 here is CASSLAPPGELFF. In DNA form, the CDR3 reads TGTGCCAGCAGCTTAGCTCCGCCCGGGGAGCTGTTTTTT.

CDR3 protein: CASSLTSGVTETQYF. The DNA of the CDR3 is TGTGCCAGCAGCCTTACAAGCGGGGTCACAGAGACCCAGTACTTC. J is TRBJ2-5 and V is TRBV11-2, with 7 bases fitting TRBD2. V shed 5 bases, J shed 4 bases, and the junction held 10 bases outside the gene matches. The CDR3 is 15 amino acids. CDR1 SGHAT and CDR2 FQNNGV come from the germline V gene. The entire variable domain, with the rest obtained from reference TRBV11-2 and TRBJ2-5, is as follows: EAGVAQSPRYKIIEKRQSVAFWCNPISGHATLYWYQQILGQGPKLLIQFQNNGVVDDSQLPKDRFSAERLKGVDSTLKIQPAKLEDSAVYLCASSLTSGVTETQYFGPGTRLLVL.